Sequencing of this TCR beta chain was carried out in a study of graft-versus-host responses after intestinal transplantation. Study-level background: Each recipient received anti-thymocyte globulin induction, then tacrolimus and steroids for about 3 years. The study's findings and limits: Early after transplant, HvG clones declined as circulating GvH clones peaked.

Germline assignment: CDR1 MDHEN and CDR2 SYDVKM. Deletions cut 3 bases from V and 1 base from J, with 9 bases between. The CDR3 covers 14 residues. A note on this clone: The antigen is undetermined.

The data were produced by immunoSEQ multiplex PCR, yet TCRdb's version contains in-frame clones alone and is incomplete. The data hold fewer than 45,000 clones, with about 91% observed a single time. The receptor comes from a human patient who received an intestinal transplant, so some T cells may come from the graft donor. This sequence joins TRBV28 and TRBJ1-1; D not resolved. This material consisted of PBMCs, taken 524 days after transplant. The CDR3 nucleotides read TGTGCCAGCAGTTTGGGTTGGGGGAACACTGAAGCTTTCTTT. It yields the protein CASSLGWGNTEAFF. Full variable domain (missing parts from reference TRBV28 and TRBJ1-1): DVKVTQSSRYLVKRTGEKVFLECVQDMDHENMFWYRQDPGLGLRLIYFSYDVKMKEKGDIPEGYSVSREKKERFSLILESASTNQTSMYLCASSLGWGNTEAFFGQGTRLTVV.